This T cell receptor beta chain was found in a study of breast tumors, draining lymph nodes, adjacent tissues (dated by TCRdb to the mid-2010s). With regard to the full study: The study compared TCR beta repertoires across tumor, adjacent nontumor tissue and axillary lymph nodes from breast cancer patients. In human breast cancer, the study set out to evaluate how tumor, surrounding tissue and draining lymph node repertoires relate to one another and whether T cells may move between these sites.

The run used an Illumina HiSeq 2000. Multiplex PCR amplification was used to build the TCR beta chain libraries. The amplified TCR beta chain products were analyzed by high-throughput sequencing. The raw public data were reprocessed by TCRdb itself: fastp quality trimming at Q25, MiXCR clonotype calling, in-frame beta chains only. Identical CDR3 proteins give one entry, which carries the most common genes and DNA. Within this sample are roughly 19,000 distinct CDR3 sequences, with about half of them counted one time only. The ten biggest clones cover roughly 8.3% of the sample. The CDR3 sequence holds 14 residues, the cysteine and phenylalanine included. The sequence is cut down to CDR3 DNA, 42 bases in frame from base 1. CDR1 and CDR2 were assigned from the germline V gene (reference sequence) as DFQATT and SNEGSKA. Ends trimmed: V by 1 base, J by 13 bases; bases unmatched to a gene: 10. Findings and caveats that apply to the study as a whole: A scenario in which most tumor T cells derive from the lymph node and then expand within tumor tissue was judged to be consistent with the data. Tumor and nontumor tissue repertoires were significantly more similar in luminal-like than in basal-like breast cancer. The study presented the conclusion that tumor T cells originate in lymph nodes as consistent with a hypothesis, not as something directly demonstrated. T-cell repertoire diversity in tumors was found to be lower than in lymph nodes but higher than in nontumor tissue, and preferential V and J gene usage was observed.

This clonotype is considered large (0.1 to 1%). What antigen it recognizes has not been identified. Per-base qualities were not stored, and no clone one base away is much larger. The chain uses TRBV20-1 and TRBJ1-6; 7 central bases correspond to TRBD1. The TCR comes from a female donor with breast cancer. Some clones in this sample may be carry-over from other donors' samples. Material for sequencing was breast tumor tissue. The DNA is TGCAGTGCTAGAGTCGGGACAGTAGCTAACCCCCTCCACTTT. It translates as CSARVGTVANPLHF.